This TCR beta chain was sequenced in a study of early T cells in non-severe SARS-CoV-2 infection (dated by TCRdb to 2020 to 2022). Notes on the research overall: TCR sequencing used bulk RNA from unsorted whole blood, so alpha and beta chains could not be paired. Findings and caveats that apply to the study as a whole: VDJdb matching was skewed toward anti-spike CD8 responses, so virus-specific expansions were likely underestimated and private and CD4 specificities were missed.

Compared with germline, V lacks 3 bases and J lacks 0 bases; bases without a gene match: 2. Reading from cysteine to phenylalanine, the CDR3 counts 15 amino acids. Just CDR3 DNA is preserved here, 45 bases in frame from base 1. CDR1 LGHNA and CDR2 YNFKEQ are derived from the germline V gene. A case-control design nested within a healthcare worker cohort in London, UK, was used, with weekly nasopharyngeal swab PCR tests and blood sampling performed. Healthcare workers were recruited between 23 and 31 March 2020, during the week of the UK lockdown, and were followed weekly for up to about 15 weeks. The library was made by 5' RACE. The reads were generated on a NextSeq 500. In the TCR library protocol, unique molecular identifiers were attached to individual cDNA molecules to correct for PCR bias and sequencing error. Both TCR alpha and beta chains were sequenced, and tight co-correlation was observed between alpha and beta sequence abundances in each sample. As for how the authors treated the data: Decombinator V4 was used to perform V gene, J gene and CDR3 annotation of TCR sequences. TCRs were defined as expanded if a significant change between any two time points was detected under a Poisson model with p below 0.0001. TCR abundances were normalised to the total number of TCRs sequenced in each sample and reported as counts per million. MAIT TCRs were defined by TRAV1-2 paired with TRAJ12, TRAJ20 or TRAJ33, and iNKT TCRs by TRAV10 paired with TRAJ18. VDJdb, accessed 1 November 2021, was searched for CMV, EBV and SARS-CoV-2 annotated TCRs, with TCRs annotated for multiple antigens excluded. The public sequencing data were trimmed at Q25 with fastp and processed into clonotypes with MiXCR by TCRdb, which kept only in-frame beta chains. Entries that share a CDR3 protein sequence are merged under the most common genes and DNA. These V and J calls are TCRdb output, not the study's own analysis. This sample comprises about 38,000 distinct CDR3 sequences, 4.6% of them detected only once. The ten largest clones represent about a sixth of the sample.

This clonotype was picked up many times. This clone's antigen is unknown. Base qualities are not provided; no much larger clone lies one nucleotide away. The specimen sequenced was whole blood. The receptor's source is an adult who was a healthcare worker with PCR-confirmed SARS-CoV-2 infection or an uninfected control (not recorded which). The sequence links TRBV4-2 to TRBJ2-1, with 7 bases matching TRBD1. Here is the DNA: TGTGCCAGCAGCCACCACAGGGGCTCCTACAATGAGCAGTTCTTC. It translates to CASSHHRGSYNEQFF.